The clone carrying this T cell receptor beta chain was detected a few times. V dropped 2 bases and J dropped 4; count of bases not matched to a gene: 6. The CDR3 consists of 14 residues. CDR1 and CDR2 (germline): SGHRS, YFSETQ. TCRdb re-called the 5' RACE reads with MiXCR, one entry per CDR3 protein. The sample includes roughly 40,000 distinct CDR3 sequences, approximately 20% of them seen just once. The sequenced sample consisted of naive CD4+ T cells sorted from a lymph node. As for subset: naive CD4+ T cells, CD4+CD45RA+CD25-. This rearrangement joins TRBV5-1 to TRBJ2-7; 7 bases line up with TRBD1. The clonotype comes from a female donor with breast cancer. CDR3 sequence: CASSFQSGQYEQYF. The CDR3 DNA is TGCGCCAGCAGCTTCCAATCGGGACAGTACGAGCAGTACTTC.